These 6 T cell receptor beta chains came from one sample sequenced in a study of cytomegalovirus exposure and HLA in healthy donors. This table comes from immunoSEQ multiplex PCR, and its TCRdb copy is limited to in-frame clones, with some not included. Among more than 65,000 clones, approximately 96% were seen once, and the ten largest hold approximately 1.3%. The specimen sequenced was PBMCs. Receptors were obtained from a woman aged 18 to 35 in good health and CMV-seronegative.

This clone was recorded once. The J gene is TRBJ2-2, the V gene TRBV7-2; D gene uncertain. This CDR3 is 14 amino acids long. V gave up 7 bases and J gave up 1 base, with 10 bases separating them. Germline CDR1 SGHTA, CDR2 FQGNSA. Here the CDR3 reads CASTTYLNTGELFF. Here the CDR3 DNA reads TGTGCCAGCACTACGTATTTGAACACCGGGGAGCTGTTTTTT.

The rearrangement links TRBV6-5 to TRBJ2-7; a possible D gene is TRBD2 (5 bases). The ends were cut back, 0 bases at V and 2 bases at J, with 14 bases in the middle. The CDR3 spans 16 residues. Germline V gives CDR1 MNHEY, CDR2 SVGAGI. The DNA of the CDR3 is TGTGCCAGCAGTTACTCCGGGGTTGGGCTAGCCTACGAGCAGTACTTC. Protein: CASSYSGVGLAYEQYF.

The gene calls are TRBV19 and TRBJ1-3; 7 nucleotides align to TRBD1. Germline V gives CDR1 LNHDA, CDR2 SQIVND (reference sequence). J lost 2 bases, V lost 8 bases, and 3 bases had no gene match. CDR3 length: 13 amino acids. CDR3 in amino acids: CASADRAGNTIYF. DNA for the CDR3: TGTGCCAGTGCCGACAGGGCTGGAAACACCATATATTTT.

This chain connects TRBV7-9 to TRBJ2-7; D gene uncertain. Germline lookup yields CDR1 SEHNR and CDR2 FQNEAQ (reference sequence). CDR3 length: 12 amino acids. The ends were cut back, 5 bases at V and 0 bases at J, with 5 bases in the middle. CDR3 amino acids: CASSIVSYEQYF. For the CDR3, the DNA is TGTGCCAGCAGCATCGTCTCCTACGAGCAGTACTTC.

This clone was recorded many times. This chain links TRBV2 with TRBJ1-4; 9 bases fit TRBD1. The V gene's germline CDR1 is SNHLY and CDR2 FYNNEI. The CDR3 runs 14 residues. Losses at the gene ends were 6 bases for V and 5 bases for J; bases not matched to a gene: 4. The CDR3 protein is CASSDDRGNEKLFF. The CDR3 DNA sequence: TGTGCCAGCAGCGATGACAGGGGGAATGAAAAACTGTTTTTT.

This chain links TRBV7-6 with TRBJ2-5; TRBD2 is a possible D gene (6 bases). V dropped 4 bases and J dropped 5 bases, with 20 bases sitting between them. This CDR3 region has 16 residues. CDR1 and CDR2 (germline): SGHVS, FNYEAQ. The chain's CDR3 is CASSSVSGPEGETQYF. The CDR3, as DNA: TGTGCCAGCAGCTCGGTTAGCGGTCCAGAGGGGGAGACCCAGTACTTC. Full variable domain (remainder filled in from reference TRBV7-6 and TRBJ2-5): GAGVSQSPRYKVTKRGQDVALRCDPISGHVSLYWYRQALGQGPEFLTYFNYEAQQDKSGLPNDRFSAERPEGSISTLTIQRTEQRDSAMYRCASSSVSGPEGETQYFGPGTRLLVL.